The table lists the clone carrying this T cell receptor (beta chain) with a few counts. These data belong to a study of T cells after yellow fever vaccination. The CDR3 is 15 amino acids. The V end was cut by 6 bases, the J end by 5 bases, with 20 bases between. Using its own MiXCR run on the 5' RACE reads, TCRdb lists one record per CDR3 protein. The sample lists just under 600,000 distinct CDR3 sequences, approximately 13% occurring once. The receptor was derived from a man aged 25 to 40 who received the YFV17D yellow fever vaccine. The sample was PBMCs, taken on the day of the yellow fever booster vaccination. The chain uses TRBV12-3 or TRBV12-4 and TRBJ2-7; tentative D call: TRBD1 (6 bases). The CDR3 sequence is CASSRGQGYIHEQYF. The DNA of the CDR3 is TGTGCCAGCAGCCGCGGCCAGGGGTATATTCACGAGCAGTACTTC.